A selection of T cell receptor beta chains follows, all from one sample in a study of T cell repertoires in cytomegalovirus infection. TCRdb reprocessed the reads via MiXCR and lists one record per CDR3 protein. The sample comprises 200,000 to 300,000 distinct CDR3 sequences, about 12% of which are singletons, and around 1.6% rests with the top ten. The sample was PBMCs. The source is a human donor in good health (CMV status not recorded). Some clones in this sample may be carry-over from other donors' samples. Both conserved end residues are part of each CDR3. The order of the fields is J gene, V gene, D gene, clone size, CDR3 protein, CDR3 DNA. D genes are given only for firm matches. Part of the rows lack a size; the others show once, few, many or a class for expanded clones.

TRBJ1-2,TRBV2,-,-,CASSIVDSPNGYTF,TGTGCCAGCAGCATCGTGGACAGCCCCAATGGCTACACCTTC
TRBJ2-7,TRBV7-2,TRBD1,many,CASSSSGQSYEQYF,TGTGCCAGCAGCTCCTCGGGACAGTCCTACGAGCAGTACTTC
TRBJ2-5,TRBV7-8,-,once,CASSLRVIHETQYF,TGTGCCAGCAGCTTACGGGTAATACACGAAACCCAGTACTTC
TRBJ1-2,TRBV27,-,many,CASRTRQDMLGYTF,TGTGCCAGCAGGACCCGACAGGACATGCTGGGCTACACCTTC
TRBJ2-3,TRBV11-3,-,many,CASSLAPDTQYF,TGTGCCAGCAGCTTAGCCCCAGATACGCAGTATTTT
TRBJ2-1,TRBV12-5,TRBD1,many,CASGFLDRDLAPSSYNEQFF,TGTGCTAGTGGTTTCCTGGACAGGGATTTAGCCCCGAGCTCCTACAATGAGCAGTTCTTC
TRBJ2-1,TRBV7-2,TRBD2,many,CASSSPGAGAPLSYNEQFF,TGTGCCAGCAGCTCCCCTGGGGCGGGAGCTCCCTTATCCTACAATGAGCAGTTCTTC
TRBJ2-7,TRBV7-3,TRBD2,many,CASSLSRGLAHEQYF,TGTGCCAGCAGCTTAAGCCGGGGACTAGCCCACGAGCAGTACTTC
TRBJ2-1,TRBV7-2,TRBD2,many,CASSSGGNSYNEQFF,TGTGCCAGCAGCAGCGGGGGAAACTCCTACAATGAGCAGTTCTTC
TRBJ2-1,TRBV5-6,-,many,CASSFDSLNEQFF,TGTGCCAGCAGCTTTGACAGCTTAAATGAGCAGTTCTTC
TRBJ1-1,TRBV7-9,-,many,CASSLFERQPGWGPEAFF,TGTGCCAGCAGCTTATTCGAGCGGCAACCCGGATGGGGCCCTGAAGCTTTCTTT
TRBJ1-5,TRBV7-2,-,-,CASSLTTQQPQHF,TGTGCCAGCAGCTTAACGACCCAGCAGCCCCAGCATTTT
TRBJ1-1,TRBV28,-,many,CASSPPLGAPTEAFF,TGTGCCAGCAGCCCCCCCCTAGGGGCCCCCACTGAAGCTTTCTTT
TRBJ1-1,TRBV19,-,-,CASSMGRMNTEAFF,TGTGCCAGTAGTATGGGCAGGATGAACACTGAAGCTTTCTTT
TRBJ2-7,TRBV29-1,TRBD2,many,CSVAGLAGVREQYF,TGCAGCGTTGCCGGACTAGCGGGAGTAAGGGAGCAGTACTTC
TRBJ2-2,TRBV20-1,-,-,CSALQTPNTGELFF,TGCAGTGCTCTCCAGACACCGAACACCGGGGAGCTGTTTTTT
TRBJ2-3,TRBV7-2,-,many,CASSGDGRYHTQYF,TGTGCCAGCAGCGGGGACGGGAGATACCATACGCAGTATTTT
TRBJ2-1,TRBV5-1,TRBD2,few,CASSSGRGAGENEQFF,TGCGCCAGCAGCTCCGGGCGGGGGGCTGGCGAAAATGAGCAGTTCTTC
TRBJ2-1,TRBV7-9,TRBD2,-,CASSLVSLADNEQFF,TGTGCCAGCAGCTTAGTAAGCCTAGCGGACAATGAGCAGTTCTTC
TRBJ2-3,TRBV4-1,TRBD2,many,CASSQDSTAGGFPDTQYF,TGCGCCAGCAGCCAAGATTCTACAGCGGGGGGGTTTCCAGATACGCAGTATTTT
TRBJ1-1,TRBV7-2,-,many,CASSLTGRAFF,TGTGCCAGCAGCTTAACAGGGAGAGCTTTCTTT
TRBJ2-1,TRBV5-6,-,many,CASSLESDSYNEQFF,TGTGCCAGCAGCTTGGAATCGGACTCCTACAATGAGCAGTTCTTC
TRBJ1-4,TRBV7-2,TRBD1,many,CASSPQSGGNEKLFF,TGTGCCAGCAGCCCCCAATCAGGGGGAAATGAAAAACTGTTTTTT
TRBJ2-7,TRBV7-2,TRBD2,many,CASSRIQREGEQYF,TGTGCCAGCAGCCGAATCCAGCGGGAGGGGGAGCAGTACTTC
TRBJ2-1,TRBV7-6,-,many,CASSLIPSGLNNEQFF,TGTGCCAGCAGCTTAATTCCGAGTGGGCTTAACAATGAGCAGTTCTTC
TRBJ1-6,TRBV28,-,many,CASLSGGGYNSPLHF,TGTGCCAGCCTATCCGGGGGGGGCTATAATTCACCCCTCCACTTT
TRBJ2-7,TRBV7-2,TRBD1,-,CASSPHGGQGKDEQYF,TGTGCCAGCAGCCCCCATGGAGGACAGGGTAAGGACGAGCAGTACTTC
TRBJ2-2,TRBV4-1,-,-,CASSQMGGTGGELFF,TGCGCCAGCAGCCAGATGGGGGGTACCGGCGGGGAGCTGTTTTTT
TRBJ2-1,TRBV7-2,TRBD2,-,CASSLQLAGVNEQFF,TGTGCCAGCAGCTTACAGCTAGCGGGAGTCAATGAGCAGTTCTTC
TRBJ2-1,TRBV7-3,-,many,CASSPELTHNEQFF,TGTGCCAGCAGCCCGGAGCTGACTCACAATGAGCAGTTCTTC
TRBJ2-2,TRBV20-1,TRBD2,-,CSARDRLLAGGELFF,TGCAGTGCTAGAGATCGACTCCTAGCGGGCGGGGAGCTGTTTTTT
TRBJ2-1,TRBV7-2,-,many,CASSPGAGRYNEQFF,TGTGCCAGCAGTCCTGGGGCAGGGCGTTACAATGAGCAGTTCTTC
TRBJ2-1,TRBV7-9,TRBD2,many,CASSSRVAGFNEQFF,TGTGCCAGCAGCTCGCGGGTAGCGGGGTTCAATGAGCAGTTCTTC
TRBJ1-4,TRBV28,-,few,CATRPGRTNEKLFF,TGTGCCACCCGCCCCGGGCGTACTAATGAAAAACTGTTTTTT
TRBJ2-5,TRBV24-1,TRBD1,many,CATSDVQGAGETQYF,TGTGCCACCAGTGATGTACAGGGGGCCGGGGAGACCCAGTACTTC
TRBJ1-1,TRBV19,-,many,CASSESLTEAFF,TGTGCCAGTAGTGAGAGTCTTACTGAAGCTTTCTTT
TRBJ1-2,TRBV19,TRBD1,many,CASSIGTGGSYGYTF,TGTGCCAGTAGTATAGGGACAGGGGGAAGCTATGGCTACACCTTC
TRBJ2-2,TRBV20-1,-,few,CSARDQGRVNTGELFF,TGCAGTGCTAGAGATCAAGGCAGGGTTAACACCGGGGAGCTGTTTTTT
TRBJ2-7,TRBV28,-,-,CASSLIMSVSYEQYF,TGTGCCAGCAGTTTGATAATGTCAGTTTCCTACGAGCAGTACTTC
TRBJ1-1,TRBV19,TRBD1,many,CASSSPRIGTGGIDTEAFF,TGTGCCAGTAGTTCCCCTAGAATTGGGACAGGGGGTATTGACACTGAAGCTTTCTTT
TRBJ2-3,TRBV28,-,-,CASRTRDSSSSTDTQYF,TGTGCCAGCAGAACGCGGGACAGCTCCTCCAGCACAGATACGCAGTATTTT
TRBJ2-3,TRBV29-1,-,few,CSLSDPPDTQYF,TGCAGCCTTTCGGACCCTCCAGATACGCAGTATTTT
TRBJ2-6,TRBV7-9,-,many,CASSLGGLSGANVLTF,TGTGCCAGCAGCTTAGGCGGGCTCTCTGGGGCCAACGTCCTGACTTTC